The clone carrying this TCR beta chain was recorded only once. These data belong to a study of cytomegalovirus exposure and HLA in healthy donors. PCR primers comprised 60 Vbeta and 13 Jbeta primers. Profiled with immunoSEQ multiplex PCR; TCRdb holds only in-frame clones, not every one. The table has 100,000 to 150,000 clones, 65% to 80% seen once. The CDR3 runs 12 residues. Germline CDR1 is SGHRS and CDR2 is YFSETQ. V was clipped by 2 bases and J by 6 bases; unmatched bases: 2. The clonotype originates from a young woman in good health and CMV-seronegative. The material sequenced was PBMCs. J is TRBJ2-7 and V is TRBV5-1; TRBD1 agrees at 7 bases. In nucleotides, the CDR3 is TGCGCCAGCAGCTTAGGGGGCCGCGAGCAGTACTTC. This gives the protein CASSLGGREQYF.